This T cell receptor beta chain derives from a study of blood T cells in healthy people across ages. The CDR3 extends over 15 amino acids. Trimming cost V 2 bases and J 10 bases; bases outside gene matches: 11. Per germline, CDR1 SEHNR and CDR2 FQNEAQ (reference sequence). A second PCR, run for roughly 7 to 12 cycles, used a sample-barcoded 5' primer plus a J-beta primer mix. TCRdb recomputed calls from the 5' RACE reads with MiXCR, one row per CDR3 protein. The sample holds approximately 2,000,000 distinct CDR3 sequences, around 42% seen once. The clonotype comes from a human donor in good health. The chain carries TRBV7-9 and TRBJ1-1, with 9 bases aligning to TRBD1. The sequenced sample was blood. The CDR3 DNA reads TGTGCCAGCAGCTTATTAGGGACAGGGCTATCGTCAGCTTTCTTT. Translation: CASSLLGTGLSSAFF.